The 20 T cell receptor beta chains reported below all come from one sample, sequenced in a study of blood T cells in healthy people across ages. Next came a second PCR, run for roughly 6 to 11 cycles, which used a sample-barcoded 5' primer along with a J-beta primer mix. A single record per CDR3 protein comes from TCRdb applying MiXCR to the 5' RACE reads. The sample lists almost 800,000 distinct CDR3 sequences, 55% to 75% occurring once. The source material was blood. The source is a man in his thirties or forties in good health.

This chain uses TRBV6-2 or TRBV6-3 with TRBJ2-1; the match to TRBD2 covers 8 bases. The CDR3 consists of 16 residues. The V gene end was trimmed by 6 bases and the J gene end by 12 bases; junction bases not matched to a gene: 19. Per the germline V gene, CDR1 is MNHEY and CDR2 is SVGEGT. The CDR3 DNA reads TGTGCCAGCAGCAGAGCCAGCGGGAGTCTTGACGGTGTGCAGTTCTTC. Protein sequence: CASSRASGSLDGVQFF.

The V gene is TRBV3-1, the J gene TRBJ2-5; 9 bases line up with TRBD2. V gave up 0 bases and J gave up 4 bases; unmatched junction bases: 12. This CDR3 contains 18 residues. Germline-derived CDR1 and CDR2 are LGHDT and YNNKEL (reference sequence). The CDR3 nucleotides are TGTGCCAGCAGCCAAGAAACTAGCGGGCGACGTACTACAGAGACCCAGTACTTC. It encodes CASSQETSGRRTTETQYF.

This clonotype occurred a few times. The CDR3 coding sequence is TGCAGTGCCCCTTTCGGGCTAGCGGGAAATGAGCAGTTCTTC. Residues: CSAPFGLAGNEQFF. The J gene is TRBJ2-1, the V gene TRBV20-1, with 9 bases lining up with TRBD2. The CDR3 covers 14 residues. The V and J ends lost 6 bases and 7 bases, in that order; junction bases with no gene match: 10. In germline, CDR1 is DFQATT, CDR2 SNEGSKA (reference sequence).

This clonotype was counted once. V is TRBV14 and J is TRBJ1-2; D is undetermined. Germline V gene lookup returns CDR1 SGHDN and CDR2 FVKESK. The CDR3 is made up of 13 amino acids. V lost 0 bases and J lost 8, with 10 bases in between. The chain's CDR3 is CASSQERAGGYTF. CDR3 DNA sequence: TGTGCCAGCAGCCAAGAGAGGGCAGGAGGCTACACCTTC.

This clonotype appeared a few times. This chain links TRBV4-1 with TRBJ1-2; D possibly corresponds to TRBD1 (6 bases). The CDR3 is 14 amino acids. Germline CDR1 reads MGHRA; CDR2 reads YSYEKL. Trimming shortened V by 1 base and J by 4 bases, and 10 bases separated the two germline ends. CDR3 sequence (DNA): TGCGCCAGCAGCCAAGCCTTGGACAGCTATGGCTACACCTTC. This sequence encodes CASSQALDSYGYTF.

There are a few counts of this clonotype. This chain connects TRBV10-3 to TRBJ2-6; either TRBD1 or TRBD2 may fit D (5 bases each). V was clipped by 8 bases and J by 3 bases, with 17 bases between them. Germline V gene sequence: CDR1 ENHRY, CDR2 SYGVKD. The CDR3 runs 16 residues. CDR3 DNA sequence: TGTGCCATCGGGGGTCCCCAAACCAGTGGGGCCAACGTCCTGACTTTC. This gives the protein CAIGGPQTSGANVLTF.

The chain couples TRBV7-2 to TRBJ2-1; a weak D match, TRBD1 (5 bases). The last part of the DNA fits TRBJ2-7 better; the J call may be wrong. The CDR3 covers 14 residues. CDR1 and CDR2 (germline): SGHTA, FQGNSA. This CDR3 is CASSLEARQREQYF. In DNA, the CDR3 is TGTGCCAGCAGCTTGGAAGCCCGACAGCGTGAGCAGTACTTC.

This chain joins TRBV7-9 and TRBJ1-1; D unresolved. The germline V gene has CDR1 SEHNR and CDR2 FQNEAQ (reference sequence). The length of the CDR3 is 13 residues. With 4 bases removed from V and 8 bases from J, the gap between germline ends came to 14 bases. The CDR3 DNA reads TGTGCCAGCAGCTACCGGACGGAAGGAGAAGCTTTCTTT. Translating gives CASSYRTEGEAFF.

The chain recombines TRBV7-2 with TRBJ2-1; D may be TRBD2 (5 bases). The germline V gene encodes CDR1 SGHTA and CDR2 FQGNSA. The CDR3 is 15 amino acids. Trimming stripped 2 bases from V and 7 bases from J, with 15 bases between. CDR3 DNA: TGTGCCAGCAGCTTATGGTTCGAGGGTGGTAATGAGCAGTTCTTC. This encodes CASSLWFEGGNEQFF.

V and J are TRBV29-1 and TRBJ2-3; 7 positions agree with TRBD1. The CDR3 loop spans 17 amino acids. V was pared by 7 bases and J by 7 bases, with 23 bases of the junction left unmatched. CDR1 is SQVTM and CDR2 is ANQGSEA in the germline V gene. The CDR3 DNA is TGCAGCGCTACCCTCTTAACGGGACAGATATTTCTAAATACGCAGTATTTT. As protein: CSATLLTGQIFLNTQYF.

The genes are TRBV4-2 and TRBJ1-2; 8 nucleotides line up with TRBD1. This CDR3 is built from 16 residues. Germline CDR1 and CDR2: LGHNA and YNFKEQ. J was trimmed by 8 bases and V by 2 bases; bases with no gene match: 13. The CDR3 DNA is TGTGCCAGCAGCCAATATGGCAGGGGGCGCCTCGCAGGCTACACCTTC. Its translation: CASSQYGRGRLAGYTF.

Points on this clonotype: The junction differs from germline at one of its ends, possibly a read error. The chain has TRBV30 and TRBJ2-1; TRBD2 aligns across 9 bases. Germline V gives CDR1 GTSNPN, CDR2 SVGIG (reference sequence). The CDR3 sequence is 14 residues long. DNA of the CDR3: TGTGCCTGGAATAGCGGGGGCTCCTATAATGAGCAGTTCTTC. It specifies CAWNSGGSYNEQFF.

The V and J genes are TRBV9 and TRBJ2-5; 7 bases align to TRBD2. Germline V gives CDR1 SGDLS, CDR2 YYNGEE. After removal of 7 bases from V and 11 bases from J, the junction contained 23 bases not matched to a gene. The CDR3 has 16 residues. CDR3 nucleotides: TGTGCCAGCTCAAAGGGAGGGGTCTATTTAGCCCATGAGCAGTACTTC. Translation: CASSKGGVYLAHEQYF.

The chain employs TRBV20-1 and TRBJ2-1, with a tentative D call TRBD1 (5 bases). Near its end, the DNA agrees better with TRBJ2-7, so the J call may be wrong. Germline CDR1 and CDR2: DFQATT and SNEGSKA (reference sequence). The CDR3 has 12 amino acids. The chain's CDR3 is CSAGDSPSRQYF. The CDR3 region has the DNA TGCAGTGCCGGAGACAGTCCAAGTCGGCAGTACTTC.

The rearrangement links TRBV7-2 to TRBJ2-7, with TRBD1 matching over 7 bases. Germline V CDR1 and CDR2: SGHTA, FQGNSA. V gave up 2 bases and J gave up 5 bases; unmatched junction bases: 9. The CDR3 is 15 amino acids. The CDR3 nucleotides are TGTGCCAGCAGCTTATATGGGACAGTAGACCACGAGCAGTACTTC. As protein: CASSLYGTVDHEQYF.

The chain couples TRBV7-2 to TRBJ2-1; D is uncertain. The ends were cut back, 4 bases at V and 7 bases at J, with 14 bases in the middle. This CDR3 has 14 residues. Germline V gene lookup returns CDR1 SGHTA and CDR2 FQGNSA. The CDR3 DNA reads TGTGCCAGCAGCTCGACCCCGACTGTTAATGAGCAGTTCTTC. Translated, it gives CASSSTPTVNEQFF. The entire variable domain, with the rest obtained from reference TRBV7-2 and TRBJ2-1, is as follows: GAGVSQSPSNKVTEKGKDVELRCDPISGHTALYWYRQSLGQGLEFLIYFQGNSAPDKSGLPSDRFSAERTGGSVSTLTIQRTQQEDSAVYLCASSSTPTVNEQFFGPGTRLTVL.

This clonotype showed up just a few times. V usage is TRBV29-1 and J usage is TRBJ2-1; 9 bases line up with TRBD2. The CDR3 consists of 18 residues. Losses at the gene ends were 3 bases for V and 3 bases for J; bases not matched to a gene: 15. CDR1 SQVTM and CDR2 ANQGSEA come from the germline V gene. In DNA form, the CDR3 reads TGCAGCGTTGATAGGACTAGCGAAGACCTACTCCTCTACAATGAGCAGTTCTTC. Its translation is CSVDRTSEDLLLYNEQFF.

This clonotype was counted between two and nine times. This chain's CDR3 is CASSSDSAKNIQYF. For the CDR3, the DNA is TGTGCCAGCAGCTCGGATTCAGCCAAAAACATTCAGTACTTC. This chain connects TRBV7-2 to TRBJ2-4; no reliable D call. Germline V gene sequence: CDR1 SGHTA, CDR2 FQGNSA. The CDR3 runs to 14 residues. Trimming removed 4 bases from V and 0 bases from J, with 7 bases in between.

The gene calls are TRBV30 and TRBJ1-6; D is ambiguous. Germline CDR1 reads GTSNPN; CDR2 reads SVGIG (reference sequence). The V end was cut by 1 base, the J end by 8 bases, with 9 bases between. The CDR3 contains 13 residues. Written as DNA, the CDR3 is TGTGCCTGGAGTGCGAACCCAGATTCACCCCTCCACTTT. Its translation is CAWSANPDSPLHF.

The chain combines TRBV20-1 with TRBJ2-4; 8 nucleotides align to TRBD2. The CDR3 has 17 residues. The J segment lost 1 base and the V segment lost 6 bases, leaving 14 bases of the junction unmatched. Germline CDR1 and CDR2: DFQATT and SNEGSKA (reference sequence). In DNA, the CDR3 is TGCAGTGCGTCCGGGACTAGTGGACCCTCGGCCAAAAACATTCAGTACTTC. Translating it yields CSASGTSGPSAKNIQYF.